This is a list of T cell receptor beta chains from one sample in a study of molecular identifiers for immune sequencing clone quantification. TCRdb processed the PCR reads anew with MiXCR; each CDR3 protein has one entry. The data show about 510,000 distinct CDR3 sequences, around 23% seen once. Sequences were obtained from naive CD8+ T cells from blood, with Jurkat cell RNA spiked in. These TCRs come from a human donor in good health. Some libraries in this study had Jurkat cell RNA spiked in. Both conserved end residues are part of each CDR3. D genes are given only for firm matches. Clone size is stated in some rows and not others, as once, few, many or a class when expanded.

CASSQNEQGGIWVDTEAFF	TGTGCCAGCAGCCAAAACGAACAGGGAGGGATCTGGGTTGACACTGAAGCTTTCTTT	-	few	TRBV6-5	TRBJ1-1
CASSLGPVESGNTIYF	TGTGCCAGCAGCTTAGGTCCCGTTGAATCTGGAAACACCATATATTTT	-	few	TRBV11-2	TRBJ1-3
CASSSGLSTEAFF	TGTGCCAGCAGTTCAGGGTTGAGCACTGAAGCTTTCTTT	-	many	TRBV5-6	TRBJ1-1
CAISSGTWNTEASF	TGTGCCATCAGTTCCGGGACGTGGAACACTGAAGCTTCCTTT	-	-	TRBV10-3	TRBJ1-1
CATREGFLATNEKLFF	TGTGCCACCCGAGAGGGCTTTCTCGCAACTAATGAAAAACTGTTTTTT	-	many	TRBV6-1	TRBJ1-4
CAWIPRSLLFRTDTQYF	TGTGCCTGGATCCCCCGGAGTCTCCTGTTCCGCACAGATACGCAGTATTTT	-	few	TRBV30	TRBJ2-3
CATSDLTSGRAGVGYEQFF	TGTGCCACCAGTGATTTGACTAGCGGGAGGGCCGGGGTCGGCTATGAGCAGTTCTTC	TRBD2	-	TRBV24-1	TRBJ2-1
CASSLRDRGSGEQYF	TGTGCCAGCAGCCTACGGGACAGGGGTTCGGGAGAGCAGTACTTC	TRBD1	few	TRBV3-1	TRBJ2-7
CASSTSGVSYGQYF	TGTGCCAGTAGTACTAGCGGGGTCTCCTACGGGCAGTACTTC	TRBD2	-	TRBV19	TRBJ2-7
CASSFSGTGERYGYTF	TGTGCCAGCAGTTTCTCCGGGACAGGGGAGCGGTATGGCTACACCTTC	TRBD1	many	TRBV28	TRBJ1-2
CASSGASSYNEQFF	TGTGCCAGCAGCGGAGCGAGCTCCTACAATGAGCAGTTCTTC	-	-	TRBV9	TRBJ2-1
CSAQQGLAGVSYEQYF	TGCAGTGCCCAGCAAGGACTAGCGGGAGTGTCCTACGAGCAGTACTTC	TRBD2	many	TRBV20-1	TRBJ2-7
CAISETRTGDPYEQYF	TGTGCCATCAGTGAGACACGGACAGGGGACCCCTACGAGCAGTACTTC	TRBD1	-	TRBV10-3	TRBJ2-7
CSARTTRASTDTQYF	TGCAGTGCTAGAACTACTCGGGCTAGCACAGATACGCAGTATTTT	-	few	TRBV20-1	TRBJ2-3
CASSPGKVNQETQYF	TGTGCCAGCAGTCCCGGAAAGGTGAATCAAGAGACCCAGTACTTC	-	few	TRBV12-3/TRBV12-4	TRBJ2-5
CASNGGNSVNQPQHF	TGTGCCAGCAATGGGGGGAACTCGGTCAATCAGCCCCAGCATTTT	-	many	TRBV2	TRBJ1-5
CASSQENLGNQPQHF	TGTGCCAGCAGCCAAGAAAATTTAGGCAATCAGCCCCAGCATTTT	-	many	TRBV4-2	TRBJ1-5
CARFLVHNEQFF	TGTGCCAGGTTCCTAGTACATAATGAGCAGTTCTTC	-	many	TRBV9	TRBJ2-1
CASSRYPGGNEKLFF	TGTGCCAGCAGCAGGTACCCGGGGGGAAATGAAAAACTGTTTTTT	-	few	TRBV27	TRBJ1-4
CASSSTGNGVHYEQYF	TGTGCCAGCAGCTCTACAGGGAACGGGGTTCACTACGAGCAGTACTTC	-	-	TRBV6-2/TRBV6-3	TRBJ2-7
CASSSIAGGPGEQYF	TGTGCCAGCAGCAGCATAGCGGGAGGGCCTGGGGAGCAGTACTTC	TRBD2	many	TRBV28	TRBJ2-7
CASSQANRGLAFF	TGCGCCAGCAGCCAAGCGAACAGGGGGCTCGCTTTCTTT	TRBD1	-	TRBV4-1	TRBJ1-1
CTSSSSGYSTDTQYF	TGTACCAGCAGTTCCAGCGGGTATAGCACAGATACGCAGTATTTT	-	once	TRBV27	TRBJ2-3
CASSQASGVTEAFF	TGCGCCAGCAGCCAAGCTTCAGGGGTCACTGAAGCTTTCTTT	-	many	TRBV4-1	TRBJ1-1
CASSPGNSGGSYEQYF	TGTGCCAGCAGCCCTGGGAATAGCGGGGGCTCCTACGAGCAGTACTTC	TRBD2	many	TRBV5-4	TRBJ2-7
CASSLMTQETQYF	TGTGCCAGCAGCTTAATGACCCAAGAGACCCAGTACTTC	-	many	TRBV7-9	TRBJ2-5
CSARVGVSGRALYEQYF	TGCAGTGCTAGAGTCGGGGTAAGCGGGAGGGCCCTCTACGAGCAGTACTTC	TRBD2	few	TRBV20-1	TRBJ2-7
CASSQWLGAPGNTIYF	TGTGCCAGCAGCCAATGGCTTGGAGCTCCTGGAAACACCATATATTTT	-	few	TRBV16	TRBJ1-3
CASSIDGTGGYQPQHF	TGTGCCAGTAGTATAGACGGGACAGGGGGATATCAGCCCCAGCATTTT	TRBD1	-	TRBV19	TRBJ1-5
CSARTSGSINEQFF	TGCAGTGCCCGGACTAGCGGGAGTATCAATGAGCAGTTCTTC	TRBD2	-	TRBV20-1	TRBJ2-1
CASSPLDSYEQYF	TGTGCCAGCAGTCCCCTGGACTCCTACGAGCAGTACTTC	-	-	TRBV7-9	TRBJ2-7
CATGEGATDTQYF	TGTGCCACCGGGGAGGGGGCCACGGATACGCAGTATTTT	-	few	TRBV15	TRBJ2-3
CASSLGTKAVMGNEQFF	TGTGCCAGCAGCTTAGGCACTAAGGCAGTGATGGGAAATGAGCAGTTCTTC	-	few	TRBV13	TRBJ2-1
CASSELAGGVETQYF	TGTGCCAGCAGTGAACTAGCGGGGGGCGTAGAGACCCAGTACTTC	TRBD2	-	TRBV2	TRBJ2-5
CASSLFFPPDPSSGANVLTF	TGTGCCAGCAGTTTATTTTTTCCCCCGGATCCTAGCTCTGGGGCCAACGTCCTGACTTTC	-	-	TRBV12-3/TRBV12-4	TRBJ2-6
CSVVHMGEQYF	TGCAGCGTTGTCCACATGGGCGAGCAGTACTTC	-	few	TRBV29-1	TRBJ2-7
CASMIAGGYNEQFF	TGTGCCAGTATGATAGCGGGGGGGTACAATGAGCAGTTCTTC	TRBD2	-	TRBV19	TRBJ2-1
CASSYSIRGTDTQYF	TGTGCCAGCAGTTACTCTATACGAGGCACAGATACGCAGTATTTT	-	many	TRBV6-5	TRBJ2-3
CASNTGGHEQYF	TGTGCCAGCAATACAGGGGGCCACGAGCAGTACTTC	TRBD1	many	TRBV25-1	TRBJ2-7
CASSPTDNEQFF	TGCGCCAGCAGCCCGACTGACAATGAGCAGTTCTTC	-	few	TRBV5-1	TRBJ2-1
CAWFGANFLKRRYYGYTF	TGTGCCTGGTTTGGGGCAAACTTTTTGAAGCGTCGATACTATGGCTACACCTTC	-	-	TRBV30	TRBJ1-2
CASSYRTDLNTEAYF	TGTGCCAGCAGTTACAGGACAGATTTGAACACTGAAGCTTACTTT	-	-	TRBV6-5	TRBJ1-1
CASSFEAVFLHTQYF	TGTGCCAGCAGTTTTGAAGCGGTTTTTCTCCATACGCAGTATTTT	-	-	TRBV12-3/TRBV12-4	TRBJ2-3
CASSLRGVAEAFF	TGTGCCAGCAGCTTGAGAGGGGTGGCTGAAGCTTTCTTT	-	few	TRBV5-6	TRBJ1-1
CASSLVQGVHEQYF	TGTGCCAGCAGCTTGGTCCAGGGGGTCCACGAGCAGTACTTC	TRBD1	few	TRBV5-6	TRBJ2-7
CASSLYRTLNTEAFF	TGTGCCAGCAGCTTATACAGAACTTTGAACACTGAAGCTTTCTTT	-	few	TRBV11-2	TRBJ1-1
CASSFVTDQETQYF	TGTGCCAGCAGTTTCGTGACAGACCAAGAGACCCAGTACTTC	-	-	TRBV27	TRBJ2-5
CSAREAGTEAFF	TGCAGTGCTAGGGAGGCGGGCACTGAAGCTTTCTTT	-	many	TRBV20-1	TRBJ1-1
CAWSGEAGGGYEQYF	TGTGCCTGGAGTGGTGAAGCGGGGGGCGGGTACGAGCAGTACTTC	TRBD2	-	TRBV30	TRBJ2-7
CASSARQGYSYEQYF	TGTGCCAGTAGTGCCAGACAAGGGTATTCCTACGAGCAGTACTTC	-	-	TRBV19	TRBJ2-7
CASRRQADTQYF	TGTGCCAGCCGGAGACAAGCAGATACGCAGTATTTT	-	-	TRBV27	TRBJ2-3
CASSLALQGMYF	TGTGCCAGCAGTTTAGCGCTCCAGGGTATGTACTTC	-	-	TRBV12-3/TRBV12-4	TRBJ2-7
CSVVVGLAHEQYF	TGCAGCGTTGTTGTGGGGTTGGCCCACGAGCAGTACTTC	-	many	TRBV29-1	TRBJ2-7
CASSTQAVPSYNEQFF	TGTGCCAGCAGTACCCAGGCGGTACCCTCCTACAATGAGCAGTTCTTC	-	few	TRBV6-2/TRBV6-3	TRBJ2-1